This entry features one T cell receptor (beta chain) sequence. What it binds is unknown. TCRdb's copy holds only in-frame clones and misses some; the assay was immunoSEQ multiplex PCR. The sample gives approximately 130,000 clones, 89% of which show up once; roughly 8.9% is in the top ten. The record originates from a study of T cell responses to AZD1222 COVID-19 vaccine. Study-level points and caveats: Just 6 or 7 AZD1222 recipients were seropositive at baseline.

The sequence was obtained from an adult who received the AZD1222 COVID-19 vaccine. The sample consisted of peripheral blood, taken 28 days after the second AZD1222 dose.

The CDR3 DNA is TGCGCCAGCAGTGCGACGGGGGTGTCGTACAATGAGCAGTTCTTC. Protein sequence: CASSATGVSYNEQFF. The chain joins TRBV10-1 to TRBJ2-1, with D possibly being TRBD2 (6 bases). With 4 bases removed from V and 4 bases from J, the gap between germline ends came to 14 bases. This CDR3 contains 15 residues. The germline V gene has CDR1 WNHNN and CDR2 SYGVQD (reference sequence).